Detailed here is one T cell receptor (beta chain). This clonotype turned up a few times. What antigen it recognizes has not been identified. The record has no base qualities; no much larger clone is one base away. This specimen's time point label, interpreted: persistent/refractory GD, antithyroid drugs over 5 years with positive TRAb. For both TCR sequencing and RNA sequencing, RNA was extracted from PBMCs in TRIzol. The diagnosis of Graves' disease followed American Thyroid Association guidelines. Recruitment of patients was carried out at an endocrinology department in Xi'an, China. Each patient gave about 10 milliliters of peripheral blood, collected in an EDTA anticoagulant tube. Ficoll Paque Plus density gradient separation was used to isolate PBMCs, and no further T cell sorting was performed. An Agilent 2100 Bioanalyzer and agarose gel were used to check RNA quality, while a NanoDrop 2000 measured RNA concentration.

The record originates from a study of regulatory T cells in long-lasting Graves disease (dated by TCRdb to the early 2020s). As for the study more broadly: Persistent Graves' disease was defined as persistently positive TSH receptor autoantibodies together with antithyroid drug treatment for over 5 years. Patients with persistent Graves' disease were compared with patients with newly diagnosed Graves' disease using TCR sequencing and RNA sequencing of peripheral blood. The study was registered as a clinical trial and conducted in China. A total of 33 samples underwent TCR sequencing, from some 13 patients with persistent Graves' disease and approximately 20 patients with newly diagnosed Graves' disease. In the clinical cohort, patients with persistent Graves' disease had used antithyroid drugs for an average of about 9.3 years. The investigation overall reported the following: Only the TCR beta chain was sequenced and analyzed. Persistent disease showed preferential use of TRBV28, TRBJ1-2 and TRBJ2-5, whereas newly diagnosed disease favored TRBV20-1 and TRBJ2-1. Only peripheral blood was studied, because thyroid tissue, the primary lesion, was inaccessible. More public clonotypes were shared among persistent patients (more than 2,500) than among newly diagnosed patients (roughly 1,000). The small sample size was acknowledged by the authors as a limitation that may reduce accuracy. Compared with newly diagnosed patients, patients with persistent Graves' disease had lower TCR Shannon entropy and fewer highly expanded clones, which suggests clonal expansion.

Reading from cysteine to phenylalanine, the CDR3 counts 16 amino acids. The kept DNA is CDR3 alone, 48 bases in frame from the first base. For this chain, trimming is 6 bases at the V end and 3 bases at the J end, and the number of junction bases without a gene match is 12. The germline V gene (reference sequence) supplies CDR1 DFQATT and CDR2 SNEGSKA. The library was made by multiplex PCR. The sequencer was an Illumina HiSeq 4000. CDR3 regions were amplified by Arm-PCR with iRepertoire HTBI primers to construct TCR beta libraries. PCR products were gel purified before sequencing. The original pipeline was this. Gene usage analysis of CDR3 amino acid clonotypes used the approximately 62 TRBV and fewer than 15 TRBJ segments found across samples. COPE and FqMerger were used to merge the filtered high-quality paired reads into contigs. BLAST was used to align contigs to IMGT TRBV, TRBD and TRBJ reference genes, and CDR3 was defined according to IMGT. Any clonotype with a frequency above 0.1% was classified as a highly expanded clone. Shannon entropy was used to measure repertoire diversity, and the Gini coefficient was used to measure V-J evenness. Public clonotypes were defined as clonotypes shared by more than one individual. Using fastp at Q25 and MiXCR, TCRdb reprocessed the public reads and kept productive beta chains. Entries are consolidated by CDR3 protein sequence, retaining the most common genes and DNA. TCRdb's processing, not the authors', yielded these V and J calls. Here the sample has a few hundred thousand distinct CDR3 sequences; about a quarter occur a single time. The top ten clones comprise about a quarter of the sample.

Sequenced material: peripheral blood mononuclear cells (PBMCs), taken when the disease was refractory, from a patient treated with antithyroid drugs. The clonotype originates from a female donor with Graves disease. The chain is encoded by TRBV20-1 joined to TRBJ2-2; TRBD1 fits 8 bases in the junction. The DNA sequence follows: TGCAGTGCGCCTCGGTACAGGGGGGCGGACACCGGGGAGCTGTTTTTT. The translation is CSAPRYRGADTGELFF.